This T cell receptor beta chain comes out of a study of shared clonotypes between healthy human individuals. The study, taken as a whole, reports: Generally, naive subsets came out with larger estimated richness than memory subsets. Depth of sequencing was expected to influence donor clonotype sharing. The donor pool, a small one, limited the genetic and exposure-history diversity represented.

As regards this clone: Its antigen remains unidentified.

The CDR3 runs to 15 residues. Germline trimming cut 9 bases from V and 3 bases from J; bases unmatched to any gene: 12. Per germline, CDR1 LNHDA and CDR2 SQIVND (reference sequence). Replicate PCRs for sorted subsets used 200 ng DNA; this equaled about 30,000 T cell genomes. Method: immunoSEQ multiplex PCR; TCRdb's copy keeps in-frame clones and lacks some. The repertoire holds millions of clones, with about 94% as singletons. CD45RO-negative, CCR7-selected cells formed the naive CD8 fraction, which excluded terminally differentiated effector memory CD45RA+ cells. Sequenced sample: naive CD8+ T cells sorted from blood. The clonotype was recovered from a young man in good health. This sequence joins TRBV19 and TRBJ2-7; 9 positions match TRBD1. CDR3 bases: TGTGCCAGCTCCGCGGGACAGGGAACCTTCTACGAGCAGTACTTC. Translation gives CASSAGQGTFYEQYF.